This TCR beta chain emerged from a study of cytomegalovirus exposure and HLA in healthy donors (dated by TCRdb to about 2017). Background on the whole study: According to an earlier analysis of 450 to 650 of the donors, 150 million to 200 million T cells yielded 120 million or so unique TCR beta sequences and less than 300 Gb of sequence data. Five DR-DQ haplotypes were handled as single units for association and clustering because linkage in the cohort was strong. A later analysis re-examined previously published TCR beta repertoires from roughly 720 donors and added high-resolution HLA genotyping to investigate patterns of TCR occurrence. In the later analysis, no new phenotypic data were used to find candidate immune exposures; instead, reliance was placed on TCR beta sequences and their occurrence across donors. About 320 gigabases of sequencing data and tens of millions of unique TCR sequences were included in an early release covering about 700 HLA-typed donors. An earlier analysis of 587 of the donors used high-throughput TCR beta sequencing to judge whether each TCR beta V gene segment behaved as functional or pseudogenic. Donor age, sex, ethnicity and CMV serostatus were compiled together with the repertoire data. Using immunosequencing, the study profiled T cell repertoires from about 620 subjects and related those repertoires to cytomegalovirus serostatus. All discovery cohort repertoires had been generated using a single sequencing platform. Among almost 400 genotyped donors of the cohort, an average of roughly 240,000 unique TCR beta nucleotide sequences were sequenced per donor, around 20% of them non-productive. HLA typing covered class I and class II loci at four-digit resolution. The genetic ancestry cluster associated with self-reported Caucasian donors included roughly four fifths of the 300 to 450 genotyped donors. The aim of the study was to test whether cataloging public T cell receptors could identify signatures of past pathogen exposure. High-throughput TCR immunosequencing, statistical association of individual TCRs with disease status, and machine learning were combined to predict cytomegalovirus infection status. Typing coverage varied by locus: roughly 620-630 donors for A, B, C, DRB1 and DQB1; more than 500 for DQA1; over 600 for DPA1; roughly 470 for DPB1. Along with the approximately 700-subject first cohort, a separate validation cohort of about 110 different subjects was used. A later genetic analysis used genome-wide SNP genotypes for about 65% of the 666 donors, treating that subset as a discovery cohort.

The cohort consisted of 666 healthy bone marrow donors. Cohort members were all nominally healthy when sampled, although unrecorded immune exposures were likely present. The donor tested CMV seronegative and was one of the 352 seronegative cohort members. Every donor gave a peripheral blood sample, and the peripheral blood mononuclear cells from that sample were used for TCR beta sequencing. The Qiagen DNeasy Blood Extraction Kit was used to extract genomic DNA from the blood cell samples. What the research found in general, with its limitations: Across donors, most TCR sequences were observed very rarely, whereas some public TCRs were present in many individuals. A later genetic analysis associated a missense DCLRE1C variant with V-gene and J-gene trimming of TCR beta chains, and an independent cohort replicated the association. Cytomegalovirus status was reported to be diagnosed by the classifier with high specificity and sensitivity in both the original and validation cohorts. Strong co-occurrence of HLA alleles, especially DR and DQ, made assigning TCR associations to individual alleles difficult. An earlier analysis of 587 of the donors showed that most TCR beta V segments appeared in productive rearrangements either about 87% or about 30% of the time, which broadly matched IMGT annotations. Presence/absence analyses assumed roughly uniform sequencing depth across donors, an assumption that may not hold. Because the 87-base-pair reads could not distinguish some IMGT-functional V segments, including TRBV6-2 and TRBV6-3, those segments were excluded. According to a later analysis, parvovirus B19, influenza, CMV and Epstein-Barr virus appeared linked to several top co-occurrence clusters. In a later analysis, TCR association rates were found to vary across HLA loci, with the most associated TCRs seen for DRB1 alleles and the fewest for HLA-C alleles. A further reported finding was that TCR beta sequences accurately predicted the HLA-A and HLA-B alleles for most subjects in the first cohort. For the cohort, immune exposure information was limited to CMV serostatus. Specific HLA alleles were associated with around 18,000 TCR beta sequences at a false discovery rate of 0.05 in a later analysis. Linkage disequilibrium might explain the correlated functional status among segregating V segments, but an unknown experimental factor could not be ruled out. The cohort was sequenced for TCR beta chains only, and without alpha or paired-chain data the features that could be detected were limited. Because counts were too low, more than 15 rarely observed V segments, including chromosome 9 orphons, were left out of the earlier analysis of 500 to 750 of the donors. The study listed 164 TCR beta chains as associated with cytomegalovirus. Because HLA typing was missing for some donors at each locus, association tests included only the typed subset. According to a later genetic analysis, donors in an Asian-associated ancestry cluster had fewer N-insertions in productive TCRs than the roughly 670-donor mean. In vitro tests confirmed that a few of the cytomegalovirus-associated TCR beta chains recognize cytomegalovirus antigens. In a later analysis, HLA-associated TCR beta chains showed more clonal expansion and lower generation probabilities than non-associated chains that were equally common. It was suggested by the authors that the approach could potentially be generalized to other disease states and immunological phenotypes. A cluster of highly shared sequence variants was judged likely to be a technical artifact of the sequencing pipeline. Most CMV-associated TCR beta chains appeared to be HLA-restricted in a later analysis, and the HLA associations seemed to be driven largely by CMV exposure.

The library was produced with the immunoSEQ multiplex PCR assay. For the multiplex PCR, a mixture combining 60 forward primers for TCR Vbeta segments and 13 reverse primers for TCR Jbeta segments was used. Amplification of the CDR3 region of rearranged TCR beta genes was performed with a multiplex PCR assay on genomic DNA. The amplified TCR beta libraries were sequenced on the Illumina HiSeq System as 87-base-pair reads. In the source study's methods: A later analysis tallied roughly 78 million unique TCR beta chains across the roughly 610 repertoires, and around 10 million of those chains were shared by two or more donors. Raw reads were error-corrected and collapsed into unique sequences with a nearest-neighbor algorithm that merged closely related sequences to remove PCR and sequencing errors. Alignment of CDR3 sequences to IMGT reference sequences was used to assign V, D and J gene segments. For a sequence to be retained, a match of at least six nucleotides to both a V gene segment and a J gene segment was required. Rearrangements were called productive when the CDR3 lacked stop codons and stayed in frame with V and J; all others were non-productive. Following IMGT convention, CDR3 was defined as the stretch from the second conserved V-encoded cysteine up to the conserved J-encoded phenylalanine. In an earlier analysis of around 540 of the donors, sequences lacking an unambiguous match to a single V gene segment were excluded. An earlier analysis of some 610 of the donors called V segments functional above 56.7% productive rearrangements and segregating when the between-donor standard deviation exceeded 5%. A statistical classification framework was built to diagnose cytomegalovirus status from the catalog of TCR beta chain sequences. In a later analysis, TCR nucleotide sequences were compared against IMGT/GENE-DB human TR gene sequences so that V and J genes could be assigned. Using the TCRdist pipeline, a later analysis assigned CDR3 sequences along with most-parsimonious VDJ recombination scenarios. A later analysis defined each TCR beta chain by its CDR3 amino acid sequence plus V-gene family, and excluded reads lacking a unique V-gene family. As a way to deal with suspected cross-contamination and a sequencing artifact, a later analysis dropped under 600 nucleotide sequences that were highly shared and had low generation probability. For each public chain, a later analysis derived a clonal expansion index from normalized ranks of inferred template counts within each repertoire. In a later analysis, generation probabilities were computed with a VDJ recombination model fitted to out-of-frame rearrangements, and the resulting probabilities were checked against IGoR. A later analysis scored TCR-TCR, TCR-HLA and TCR-CMV co-occurrence with hypergeometric tests, applying a repertoire-size bias correction to TCR pairs. In a later analysis, false discovery rates were estimated by permuting HLA or CMV assignments 20 times. In a later analysis, co-occurring TCRs were grouped using DBSCAN, with TCRdist sequence similarity added in when clustering inside HLA-allele-positive subsets. Co-occurrence clustering excluded repertoires with fewer than 30,000 or more than 120,000 public chains, plus five with anomalous nucleotide sharing. In its TCRdb copy, this immuneACCESS table keeps in-frame sequences only and misses some clones. Where compared with another copy, unresolved V genes explain less than half of these, and the others have no known cause. That table gives V, J and clone size, and the DNA gave D and trimming. This sample gives 90,000 to 100,000 clones in total; around 69% of them show up just once. The ten largest clonotypes hold 3.9% of the sample.

This clone was seen once. Its antigen remains unidentified. No base quality values were provided; no much bigger clone lies one nucleotide off. V lost 6 bases and J lost 2 bases, and the count of bases not matched to a germline gene is 3. From a lookup of the germline V gene (reference sequence), CDR1 and CDR2 are WNHNN and SYGVQD. The CDR3 measures 13 amino acids from cysteine to phenylalanine. Only CDR3 DNA remains: 39 bases, in frame from the first base. The material sequenced was PBMCs. This clonotype was sampled from a man younger than 40 in good health and CMV-seronegative. The chain links TRBV10-1 with TRBJ1-1; the central 7 bases match TRBD1. The nucleotide sequence reads TGCGCCAGCAGCAGGGGGGTTAACACTGAAGCTTTCTTT. Its coded protein is CASSRGVNTEAFF.